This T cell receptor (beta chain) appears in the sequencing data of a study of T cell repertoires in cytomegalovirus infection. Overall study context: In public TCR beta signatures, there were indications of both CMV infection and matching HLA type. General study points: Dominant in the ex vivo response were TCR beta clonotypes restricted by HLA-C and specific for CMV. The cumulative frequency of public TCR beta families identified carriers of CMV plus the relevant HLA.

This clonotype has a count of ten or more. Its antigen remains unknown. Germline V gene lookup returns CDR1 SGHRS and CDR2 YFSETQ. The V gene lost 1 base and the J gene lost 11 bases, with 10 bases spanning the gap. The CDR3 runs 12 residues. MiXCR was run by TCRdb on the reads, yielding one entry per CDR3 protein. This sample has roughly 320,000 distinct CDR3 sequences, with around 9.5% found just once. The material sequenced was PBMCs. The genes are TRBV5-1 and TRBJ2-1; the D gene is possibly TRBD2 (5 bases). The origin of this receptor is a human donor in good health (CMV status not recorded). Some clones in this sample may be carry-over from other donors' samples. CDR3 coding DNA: TGCGCCAGCAGCTTGTCGGCTAGCAAGCAGTTCTTC. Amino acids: CASSLSASKQFF. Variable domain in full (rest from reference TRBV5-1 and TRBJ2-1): KAGVTQTPRYLIKTRGQQVTLSCSPISGHRSVSWYQQTPGQGLQFLFEYFSETQRNKGNFPGRFSGRQFSNSRSEMNVSTLELGDSALYLCASSLSASKQFFGPGTRLTVL.